What follows are 28 T cell receptor beta chains derived from one specimen sequenced in a study of T cells in Graves' hyperthyroidism and ophthalmopathy. RNA transcripts gave rise to amplified TCR beta CDR3 regions. Using the HTBI primer set, a first-round RT-PCR was run on the TCR CDR3. TCRdb used MiXCR to reprocess the multiplex PCR reads, holding one entry per CDR3 protein. The sample contains 90,000 to 120,000 distinct CDR3 sequences, 16% of which appear only once. Sequenced: blood. The receptors were sampled from a woman in her forties or fifties with Graves' hyperthyroidism.

The rearrangement links TRBV7-8 to TRBJ1-5; 9 bases match TRBD1. V trimming: 3 bases; J trimming: 5 bases; junction bases outside the gene matches: 5. The CDR3 length is 15 residues. Germline assignment: CDR1 SGHVS and CDR2 FQNEAQ. CDR3 residues: CASSFGQGNHQPQHF. The CDR3 DNA is TGTGCCAGCAGCTTCGGACAGGGGAACCATCAGCCCCAGCATTTT.

This clonotype occurred many times. V usage is TRBV7-8 and J usage is TRBJ1-2; D gene uncertain. The V end lost 5 bases, the J end lost 4 bases, and 14 bases lay between the germline ends. The CDR3 contains 14 residues. Germline loops: CDR1 SGHVS, CDR2 FQNEAQ. CDR3 amino acids: CASSDGRPPYGYTF. CDR3 DNA: TGTGCCAGCAGCGACGGTCGGCCCCCCTATGGCTACACCTTC.

This clonotype was recorded at least ten times. The V gene is TRBV20-1, the J gene TRBJ2-3; D ambiguous. Trimming stripped 1 base from V and 4 bases from J, with 6 bases between. CDR1 is DFQATT and CDR2 is SNEGSKA in the germline V gene (reference sequence). The CDR3 is 12 amino acids. CDR3 loop: CSARASADTQYF. As DNA, the CDR3 is TGCAGTGCTAGAGCGTCAGCAGATACGCAGTATTTT.

The V and J genes are TRBV20-1 and TRBJ2-3; no clear D gene. CDR3 length: 13 residues. The germline CDR1 and CDR2 sequences are DFQATT and SNEGSKA (reference sequence). V lost 2 bases and J lost 0, with 6 bases in between. The chain's CDR3 is CSARSSSTDTQYF. In DNA form, the CDR3 reads TGCAGTGCTAGATCCTCTAGCACAGATACGCAGTATTTT.

This clonotype was picked up many times. The CDR3 DNA is TGTGCCAGCAGCCCCACGAGATTGGATACGCAGTATTTT. Amino acid sequence: CASSPTRLDTQYF. The chain joins TRBV11-2 to TRBJ2-3; no definite D call. The CDR3 consists of 13 residues. Trimming cost V 5 bases and J 6 bases, with 12 bases left between them. Germline V lookup: CDR1 SGHAT, CDR2 FQNNGV.

This clonotype was recorded many times. CDR3 in amino acids: CAPTVGERLEKLFF. CDR3 bases: TGTGCCCCCACCGTTGGGGAGAGGTTAGAAAAACTGTTTTTT. This chain uses TRBV7-2 with TRBJ1-4; D not resolved. V lost 11 bases to trimming and J lost 8 bases, with 21 bases between them. This CDR3 contains 14 residues. Germline CDR1 and CDR2: SGHTA and FQGNSA.

This clonotype was counted ten times or more. The chain links TRBV3-1 to TRBJ1-1; 7 nucleotides match TRBD1. CDR1 and CDR2 from the germline V gene are LGHDT and YNNKEL (reference sequence). J was trimmed by 0 bases and V by 4 bases; bases with no gene match: 2. The CDR3 is 14 residues long. The DNA for the CDR3 is TGTGCCAGCAGCCGACAGGGAGTGAACACTGAAGCTTTCTTT. Encoded protein: CASSRQGVNTEAFF. Complete variable domain (other parts from reference TRBV3-1 and TRBJ1-1): DTAVSQTPKYLVTQMGNDKSIKCEQNLGHDTMYWYKQDSKKFLKIMFSYNNKELIINETVPNRFSPKSPDKAHLNLHINSLELGDSAVYFCASSRQGVNTEAFFGQGTRLTVV.

Many counts were recorded for this clonotype. The rearrangement uses TRBV27 and TRBJ1-1, with TRBD1 identical over 7 bases. Germline CDR1 reads MNHEY; CDR2 reads SMNVEV (reference sequence). The CDR3 covers 13 residues. J gave up 9 bases and V 6 bases, and 10 bases lay outside the gene matches. The CDR3 loop is CASSPHRGNQAFF. In DNA form, the CDR3 reads TGTGCCAGCAGCCCCCACAGGGGAAATCAAGCTTTCTTT.

This clonotype appeared many times. V is TRBV25-1 and J is TRBJ1-2, with TRBD1 matching over 10 bases. This CDR3 is 15 amino acids long. Germline V CDR1 and CDR2: MGHDK, SYGVNS. V lost 4 bases, J lost 4 bases, and 6 bases stayed unmatched. CDR3 bases: TGTGCCAGCAGTGGTACCGGACAGGGGGTCTATGGCTACACCTTC. Protein: CASSGTGQGVYGYTF.

V is TRBV4-1 and J is TRBJ2-7; D ambiguous. Germline V lookup: CDR1 MGHRA, CDR2 YSYEKL. The CDR3 loop spans 12 amino acids. Trimming left V 4 bases short and J 1 base short, with 5 bases between. The CDR3 protein is CASSRISYEQYV. As DNA, the CDR3 is TGCGCCAGCAGCCGTATATCCTACGAGCAGTACGTC.

This chain uses TRBV11-1 with TRBJ2-1, with TRBD2 identical over 8 bases. Unmatched junction bases numbered 10, after V lost 1 base and J lost 8 bases. Germline-derived CDR1 and CDR2 are SGHAT and FQDESV (reference sequence). The CDR3 covers 16 residues. DNA for the CDR3: TGTGCCAGCAGCTTAGGAAGCGGGAGAGATCGCGATGAGCAGTTCTTC. It translates to CASSLGSGRDRDEQFF.

This clonotype has ten or more counts. The junction departs from germline at one end; a sequencing error may be responsible. This chain links TRBV7-7 with TRBJ2-1, with 11 bases matching TRBD2. This CDR3 is 21 amino acids long. Germline CDR1 and CDR2: SSHAT and FNYEAQ (reference sequence). In DNA, the CDR3 is TGTGCTAGCAGCTATAGCGGGAGGGACCGACTACCCTACATTTGGATTGATGAGCAGTTCTTC. It translates to CASSYSGRDRLPYIWIDEQFF.

This clonotype was seen ten or more times. V gene TRBV2 combines with J gene TRBJ2-4, with 8 bases identical to TRBD1. The germline CDR1 and CDR2 sequences are SNHLY and FYNNEI. V lost 7 bases and J lost 1; bases outside the gene matches: 9. The CDR3 consists of 16 residues. The CDR3: CASTGTRGLAKNIQYF. CDR3 in DNA: TGTGCCAGCACCGGCACCAGGGGGCTGGCCAAAAACATTCAGTACTTC.

This clonotype was detected many times. The chain combines TRBV2 with TRBJ2-1; TRBD2 agrees at 10 bases. This CDR3 is built from 15 residues. With 8 bases clipped from V and 1 base from J, the junction kept 5 bases outside the gene matches. In germline, CDR1 is SNHLY, CDR2 FYNNEI. CDR3 bases: TGTGCCAGCGCCGGGACTAGCGTGTCCTACAATGAGCAGTTCTTC. Protein sequence: CASAGTSVSYNEQFF.

This clonotype came up many times. This rearrangement joins TRBV20-1 to TRBJ2-1; D may be TRBD1 or TRBD2 (5 bases each). The germline CDR1 and CDR2 sequences are DFQATT and SNEGSKA (reference sequence). The CDR3 runs 13 residues. V lost 7 bases and J lost 6, with 16 bases in between. CDR3 region: CSGMGDEFNEQFF. The CDR3 DNA reads as TGCAGTGGGATGGGGGATGAGTTCAATGAGCAGTTCTTC.

This clonotype was counted at least ten times. The V gene is TRBV20-1, the J gene TRBJ2-1; possible D gene TRBD2, 6 bases. The CDR3 is 14 amino acids. V dropped 2 bases and J dropped 1 base, with 9 bases sitting between them. CDR1 is DFQATT and CDR2 is SNEGSKA in the germline V gene (reference sequence). In DNA form, the CDR3 reads TGCAGTGCTAGACCCGGGGGTTCCTACAATGAGCAGTTCTTC. It yields the protein CSARPGGSYNEQFF.

This clonotype came up many times. This chain joins TRBV28 and TRBJ2-1; 8 positions agree with TRBD2. Trimming at V came to 5 bases and at J to 9 bases, leaving 6 bases not matched to a gene. Looked up from germline, CDR1 is MDHEN and CDR2 is SYDVKM. This CDR3 is 13 amino acids long. The CDR3 coding sequence is TGTGCCAGCAGTCGGAGCGGGAGCGGTGAGCAGTTCTTC. Its protein is CASSRSGSGEQFF.

This clonotype was observed at least ten times. The V call is TRBV29-1, the J call TRBJ2-5; D may be TRBD1 or TRBD2 (5 bases each). This CDR3 has 13 amino acids. Germline V gene lookup returns CDR1 SQVTM and CDR2 ANQGSEA. Deletions cut 6 bases from V and 2 bases from J, with 13 bases between. The CDR3 nucleotides read TGCAGCGTGGCAGGGACCCCACAAGAGACCCAGTACTTC. Its translation: CSVAGTPQETQYF.

This clonotype was seen once. The chain has TRBV28 and TRBJ2-4; 8 bases are shared with TRBD1. CDR3 size: 17 residues. Trimming at V came to 4 bases and at J to 1 base, leaving 9 bases not matched to a gene. Germline CDR1 and CDR2: MDHEN and SYDVKM. The chain's CDR3 is CASSSQGAGEAKNIQYF. The CDR3, as DNA: TGTGCCAGCAGTTCCCAGGGGGCTGGTGAGGCCAAAAACATTCAGTACTTC.

This clonotype was seen ten or more times. V is TRBV28 and J is TRBJ2-1; TRBD2 agrees at 9 bases. Trimming at V came to 5 bases and at J to 7 bases, leaving 9 bases not matched to a gene. Germline CDR1 MDHEN, CDR2 SYDVKM. This CDR3 region has 15 residues. The CDR3 spells CASSPLAGNFNEQFF. The CDR3 DNA reads TGTGCCAGCAGTCCCCTAGCGGGAAATTTTAATGAGCAGTTCTTC.

This clonotype showed up many times. The gene calls are TRBV5-8 and TRBJ2-5; perhaps TRBD1 as D (6 bases). Germline V lookup: CDR1 SGHTS, CDR2 YDEGEE. The V end was cut by 8 bases, the J end by 3 bases, with 14 bases between. There are 13 residues in the CDR3. The CDR3 DNA is TGTGCCAGTAACAACAGGGTTAAAGAGACCCAGTACTTC. It is translated as CASNNRVKETQYF.

Many counts were recorded for this clonotype. V and J are TRBV9 and TRBJ2-3; 7 nucleotides match TRBD2. V was clipped by 2 bases and J by 5 bases; unmatched bases: 8. Germline-derived CDR1 and CDR2 are SGDLS and YYNGEE. The CDR3 covers 15 residues. CDR3 residues: CASSVVAGAGDTQYF. CDR3 DNA sequence: TGTGCCAGCAGCGTGGTGGCGGGAGCGGGAGATACGCAGTATTTT.

This clonotype was counted at least ten times. The genes are TRBV2 and TRBJ1-6; weak D call: TRBD1 (5 bases). Trimming took off 6 bases at V and 7 bases at J, with 7 bases between the two ends. This CDR3 is built from 12 residues. Germline assignment: CDR1 SNHLY and CDR2 FYNNEI. CDR3 sequence reads: CASSRDNSPLHF. The CDR3 bases are TGTGCCAGCAGCCGGGACAATTCACCCCTCCACTTT.

The V and J genes are TRBV6-2 or TRBV6-3 and TRBJ1-2; TRBD1 agrees at 7 bases. The CDR3 extends over 14 amino acids. V was pared by 8 bases and J by 3 bases, with 9 bases of the junction left unmatched. CDR1 MNHEY and CDR2 SVGEGT come from the germline V gene. For the CDR3, the DNA is TGTGCCAGCCGTAATAGCGGGACAGACTATGGCTACACCTTC. It yields the protein CASRNSGTDYGYTF.

Points on this clonotype: A much more abundant neighbour one base away suggests this may be a read error. CDR3 region: CASTHIASDIQYF. As DNA, the CDR3 is TGTGCCAGCACCCACATTGCGTCGGACATTCAGTACTTC. The chain is built from TRBV12-3 or TRBV12-4 and TRBJ2-4; D not resolved. Trimming stripped 7 bases from V and 8 bases from J, with 15 bases between. CDR3 length: 13 residues.

Ten or more counts support this clonotype. The V call is TRBV13, the J call TRBJ1-2, with D perhaps TRBD1 (5 bases). V lost 10 bases, J lost 7 bases, and 22 bases lay in between. Germline V gives CDR1 PRHDT, CDR2 FYEKMQ (reference sequence). CDR3 length equals 14 residues. CDR3 coding DNA: TGTGCCACCTTCATCCGCGGGGCGACCAGTGGCTACACCTTC. Protein product: CATFIRGATSGYTF.

This clonotype occurred many times. The gene calls are TRBV7-8 and TRBJ1-5; possible D gene TRBD1, 5 bases. Germline assignment: CDR1 SGHVS and CDR2 FQNEAQ. The CDR3 totals 15 residues. Between the trimmed V and J ends, which lost 2 bases and 6 bases, there was a span of 14 bases. The CDR3 region is CASSLTMGGGQPQHF. The CDR3 region has the DNA TGTGCCAGCAGCTTAACCATGGGGGGGGGTCAGCCCCAGCATTTT.

This clonotype was seen ten or more times. The J gene is TRBJ2-3, the V gene TRBV20-1; 10 bases line up with TRBD2. The CDR3 is made up of 14 amino acids. J was trimmed by 4 bases and V by 5 bases; bases with no gene match: 6. Per germline, CDR1 DFQATT and CDR2 SNEGSKA (reference sequence). The CDR3 DNA is TGCAGTGCTGGTCGAGCGGGAGGGGCAGATACGCAGTATTTT. It specifies CSAGRAGGADTQYF.